Below are 10 T cell receptor beta chains sequenced from a single sample in a study of blood T cell repertoires in COVID-19. Repertoires were generated with immunoSEQ multiplex PCR, while TCRdb's copy carries only in-frame clones and drops some. The sample yields a few hundred thousand clones, roughly nine tenths seen once. Sequenced input: peripheral blood. The receptors were gathered from a woman aged 30 to 39 with COVID-19, enrolled during active disease.

The genes are TRBV4-3 and TRBJ2-7, with D possibly being TRBD1 (5 bases). The V end lost 0 bases, the J end lost 4 bases, and 16 bases lay between the germline ends. Germline V gives CDR1 LGHNA, CDR2 YSLEER. The CDR3 is made up of 16 amino acids. CDR3 nucleotide sequence: TGCGCCAGCAGCCAAGATGTTAGGGGTGAAGTATACGAGCAGTACGTC. Its translation is CASSQDVRGEVYEQYV.

This clone came up once. J is TRBJ1-5 and V is TRBV24-1; D is perhaps TRBD1 (5 bases). V lost 6 bases and J 3 bases, leaving 8 bases between the germline ends. The CDR3 totals 13 residues. CDR1 and CDR2 from the germline V gene are KGHDR and SFDVKD. CDR3 sequence (DNA): TGTGCCACCAGTCAGGACAACAATCAGCCCCAGCATTTT. This gives the protein CATSQDNNQPQHF.

The chain combines TRBV2 with TRBJ2-7; D may be TRBD2 (6 bases). Per the germline V gene, CDR1 is SNHLY and CDR2 is FYNNEI. Trimming took 0 bases from V and 1 from J, leaving 13 bases between them. CDR3 length equals 16 residues. The CDR3 DNA reads as TGTGCCAGCAGTGAAGCGGCCGGGGGTTTGTCCTACGAGCAGTACTTC. This encodes CASSEAAGGLSYEQYF. The variable domain in full, completed from reference TRBV2 and TRBJ2-7, reads EPEVTQTPSHQVTQMGQEVILRCVPISNHLYFYWYRQILGQKVEFLVSFYNNEISEKSEIFDDQFSVERPDGSNFTLKIRSTKLEDSAMYFCASSEAAGGLSYEQYFGPGTRLTVT.

The V and J genes are TRBV28 and TRBJ1-1; possibly TRBD1 for D (5 bases). The CDR3 consists of 14 residues. The V gene lost 5 bases and the J gene lost 10 bases, with 20 bases spanning the gap. In germline, CDR1 is MDHEN, CDR2 SYDVKM. The CDR3 reads CASSPRGGKGRAFF. CDR3 coding DNA: TGTGCCAGCAGTCCGCGTGGGGGGAAGGGGCGAGCTTTCTTT.

The V and J genes are TRBV5-5 and TRBJ1-6; D gene unclear. CDR3 length: 12 amino acids. Germline V gene data show CDR1 as SGHKS and CDR2 as YYEKEE (reference sequence). V gave up 4 bases and J gave up 16 bases, with 15 bases separating them. The CDR3 here is CASSASDLVLHF. CDR3 DNA sequence: TGTGCCAGCAGCGCCTCCGACTTGGTGCTCCACTTT.

The chain is built from TRBV28 and TRBJ1-6; D ambiguous. CDR3 length: 14 amino acids. Trimming cost V 3 bases and J 2 bases, with 5 bases left between them. Germline CDR1 MDHEN, CDR2 SYDVKM. CDR3 sequence (DNA): TGTGCCAGCAGTTTGGCCCCCTATAATTCACCCCTCCACTTT. Amino acid sequence: CASSLAPYNSPLHF.

CDR3 residues: CASSLAGWYQETQYF. The CDR3 nucleotides read TGTGCCAGCAGCCTAGCGGGTTGGTACCAAGAGACCCAGTACTTC. This chain uses TRBV9 with TRBJ2-5; 8 bases line up with TRBD2. The CDR3 sequence is 15 residues long. V lost 4 bases to trimming and J lost 0 bases; unmatched junction nucleotides: 5. Germline lookup yields CDR1 SGDLS and CDR2 YYNGEE.

J is TRBJ1-5 and V is TRBV6-6; the match to TRBD1 covers 9 bases. The CDR3 has 15 residues. CDR1 is MNHNY, CDR2 SVGAGI, per germline (reference sequence). Trimming at V came to 3 bases and at J to 4 bases, leaving 4 bases not matched to a gene. The CDR3 nucleotides are TGTGCCAGCAGTTATGCGGGGACAGGGAATCAGCCCCAGCATTTT. This translates into CASSYAGTGNQPQHF.

The chain is built from TRBV6-2 or TRBV6-3 and TRBJ2-5; possibly TRBD1 for D (6 bases). The CDR3 is made up of 15 amino acids. CDR1 is MNHEY and CDR2 is SVGEGT in the germline V gene. The V end lost 6 bases, the J end lost 0 bases, and 14 bases lay between the germline ends. The DNA of the CDR3 is TGTGCCAGCAGCCAACCCCGGGACAACCAAGAGACCCAGTACTTC. It is translated as CASSQPRDNQETQYF.

This chain links TRBV5-6 with TRBJ2-7; a possible D gene is TRBD1 (6 bases). V shed 4 bases and J shed 7 bases, with 21 bases lying between them. The CDR3 consists of 15 residues. Germline CDR1 SGHDT, CDR2 YYEEEE. For the CDR3, the DNA is TGTGCCAGCAGCGGAAACAGGGCCCCTAGGGGAGAGCAGTACGTC. Translation gives CASSGNRAPRGEQYV.